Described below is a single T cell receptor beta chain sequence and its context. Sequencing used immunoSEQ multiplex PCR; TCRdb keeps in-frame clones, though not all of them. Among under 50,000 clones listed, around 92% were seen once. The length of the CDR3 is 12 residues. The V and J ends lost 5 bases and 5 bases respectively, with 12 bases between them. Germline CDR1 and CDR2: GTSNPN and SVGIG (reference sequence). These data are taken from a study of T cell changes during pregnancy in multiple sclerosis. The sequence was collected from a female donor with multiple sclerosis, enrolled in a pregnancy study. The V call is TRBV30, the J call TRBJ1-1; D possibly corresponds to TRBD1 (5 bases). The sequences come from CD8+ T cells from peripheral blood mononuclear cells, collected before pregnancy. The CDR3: CAWGQGSTEAFF. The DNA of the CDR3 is TGTGCCTGGGGTCAGGGATCGACTGAAGCTTTCTTT.